The 17 T cell receptor beta chains below all came from one sample that was sequenced in a study of T-cell reconstitution after alpha-beta-depleted transplantation in children (dated by TCRdb to about 2016). Library preparation used PCR. Sequencing took place on an Illumina HiSeq 2500. TCR library preparation used molecular barcoding, with unique molecular identifiers applied to normalize quantification of the TCRbeta repertoire. Through fastp at Q25 and MiXCR, TCRdb rebuilt clones from the public reads, retaining in-frame beta chains. Rows matching on CDR3 protein sequence are summarized as one entry with the most common DNA and genes. The sample data list around 400,000 distinct CDR3 sequences, and roughly 20% of these were observed just once. Around 3.9% of the sample goes to the ten largest clones. Sample: PBMCs from the stem cell graft donor, taken from the stem cell graft. Receptor source: a human donor who donated a stem cell graft to a child with acute myeloid leukemia.

The chain joins TRBV7-9 to TRBJ1-1; D ambiguous. The V gene's germline CDR1 is SEHNR and CDR2 FQNEAQ (reference sequence). This CDR3 is built from 15 residues. Trimming cost V 5 bases and J 1 base, with 14 bases left between them. CDR3 sequence reads: CASSPQTGGNTEAFF. CDR3 nucleotides: TGTGCCAGCAGCCCCCAAACCGGCGGGAACACTGAAGCTTTCTTT.

This clonotype was counted at least ten times. V and J are TRBV29-1 and TRBJ2-7; 8 bases are a match to TRBD1. Losses at the gene ends were 4 bases for V and 6 bases for J; bases not matched to a gene: 17. The length of the CDR3 is 16 residues. Germline loops: CDR1 SQVTM, CDR2 ANQGSEA. CDR3 protein: CSVGFRGTGYQGEQYF. CDR3 nucleotide sequence: TGCAGCGTTGGATTCAGGGGGACAGGTTACCAAGGCGAGCAGTACTTC.

This clonotype has a handful of counts. The gene calls are TRBV5-1 and TRBJ1-1, with D uncertain. Germline V CDR1 and CDR2: SGHRS, YFSETQ. The CDR3 has 14 residues. V shed 0 bases and J shed 4 bases, with 10 bases lying between them. The chain's CDR3 is CASSLAHRGTEAFF. The CDR3 nucleotides read TGCGCCAGCAGCTTGGCCCACCGAGGCACTGAAGCTTTCTTT.

This clonotype was detected only a few times. The chain has TRBV9 and TRBJ2-3; D might be TRBD2 (6 bases). The CDR3 loop spans 14 amino acids. Trimming took 1 base from V and 5 from J, leaving 11 bases between them. CDR1 is SGDLS, CDR2 YYNGEE, per germline. The chain's CDR3 is CASSVYGSVDTQYF. CDR3 bases: TGTGCCAGCAGCGTATACGGGAGTGTAGATACGCAGTATTTT.

This chain links TRBV12-3 or TRBV12-4 with TRBJ2-1; TRBD1 or TRBD2 may be the D gene (5 bases each). CDR3 length: 13 residues. V lost 6 bases and J 2 bases, leaving 8 bases between the germline ends. The CDR3 nucleotides read TGTGCCAGCAGGAGGGGCGCCTACAATGAGCAGTTCTTC. Translated: CASRRGAYNEQFF.

There are many counts of this clonotype. The rearrangement links TRBV20-1 to TRBJ2-3; D unclear. The CDR3 spans 12 residues. Germline CDR1 reads DFQATT; CDR2 reads SNEGSKA (reference sequence). The germline V and J ends were trimmed by 6 bases and 1 base, with 8 bases remaining between them. The CDR3 is CSALEGTDTQYF. CDR3 nucleotides: TGCAGTGCGTTGGAAGGCACAGATACGCAGTATTTT.

This chain links TRBV21-1 with TRBJ2-2; the listed D gene, TRBD1, was not tested against the DNA. TRBV21-1 is a listed pseudogene. This CDR3 spans 20 amino acids. The CDR3 sequence: CASSKTFGTSDRGDPGELFF. The CDR3 DNA is TGTGCCAGCAGCAAAACCTTTGGGACGAGCGACAGGGGTGACCCCGGGGAGCTGTTTTTT.

In its sample, this clonotype was seen a few times. The V and J genes are TRBV7-6 and TRBJ2-7; 11 bases agree with TRBD1. CDR3 length: 19 residues. From germline, CDR1 is SGHVS and CDR2 FNYEAQ. J gave up 7 bases and V 1 base, and 18 bases lay outside the gene matches. The CDR3 DNA reads as TGTGCCAGCAGCTTAGGACAGTGGGGACAGGGGGTAAGGGTACGGGAGCAGTACTTC. Protein: CASSLGQWGQGVRVREQYF. Full variable domain (remainder filled in from reference TRBV7-6 and TRBJ2-7): GAGVSQSPRYKVTKRGQDVALRCDPISGHVSLYWYRQALGQGPEFLTYFNYEAQQDKSGLPNDRFSAERPEGSISTLTIQRTEQRDSAMYRCASSLGQWGQGVRVREQYFGPGTRLTVT.

The chain uses TRBV7-8 and TRBJ1-5; no clear D. This CDR3 spans 14 amino acids. V dropped 7 bases and J dropped 2 bases, with 12 bases sitting between them. Germline lookup yields CDR1 SGHVS and CDR2 FQNEAQ. The CDR3 coding sequence is TGTGCCAGCAACCCTTCAGGCGGCAATCAGCCCCAGCATTTT. Translation: CASNPSGGNQPQHF.

The J gene is TRBJ2-2, the V gene TRBV7-3, with D possibly being TRBD1 (6 bases). CDR3 length equals 15 residues. Germline assignment: CDR1 SGHTA and CDR2 FQGTGA. V lost 3 bases and J 2 bases, leaving 10 bases between the germline ends. CDR3 sequence reads: CASSFGTPNTGELFF. In nucleotides, the CDR3 is TGTGCCAGCAGCTTTGGGACACCTAACACCGGGGAGCTGTTTTTT.

The chain couples TRBV20-1 to TRBJ1-5; possibly TRBD1 for D (5 bases). V was cut by 2 bases and J by 2 bases, with 16 bases left in between. The CDR3 is 16 residues long. The germline V gene encodes CDR1 DFQATT and CDR2 SNEGSKA (reference sequence). The CDR3 spells CSARLDSDRGNQPQHF. The CDR3 nucleotides are TGCAGTGCTAGACTTGACAGCGACCGGGGCAATCAGCCCCAGCATTTT.

This clonotype occurred many times. This chain uses TRBV29-1 with TRBJ2-1, with 11 bases that match TRBD2. V was clipped by 4 bases and J by 4 bases; unmatched bases: 3. This CDR3 is built from 14 residues. The germline V gene has CDR1 SQVTM and CDR2 ANQGSEA. CDR3 in DNA: TGCAGCGTTGTTCCTAGCGGGAGGTACAATGAGCAGTTCTTC. This codes for CSVVPSGRYNEQFF.

V usage is TRBV20-1 and J usage is TRBJ2-7; 10 bases match TRBD2. The germline CDR1 and CDR2 sequences are DFQATT and SNEGSKA (reference sequence). The trim removed 3 bases at V and 3 bases at J, leaving 5 bases unmatched. The CDR3 contains 14 residues. CDR3 in DNA: TGCAGTGCTAGTAAGACTAGCGGGCACTACGAGCAGTACTTC. Protein product: CSASKTSGHYEQYF.

There are many counts of this clonotype. CDR3 in amino acids: CASAGEGLNEQFF. The DNA of the CDR3 is TGTGCCAGCGCTGGGGAGGGCCTGAATGAGCAGTTCTTC. This sequence joins TRBV27 and TRBJ2-1; 7 bases align to TRBD2. Germline V CDR1 and CDR2: MNHEY, SMNVEV (reference sequence). J gave up 7 bases and V 8 bases, and 8 bases lay outside the gene matches. The CDR3 sequence is 13 residues long.

This chain connects TRBV7-6 to TRBJ2-7; 7 bases are a match to TRBD2. J was trimmed by 4 bases and V by 5 bases; bases with no gene match: 11. The CDR3 runs 15 residues. CDR1 and CDR2 (germline): SGHVS, FNYEAQ. The CDR3 loop is CASSPSGYSFYEQYF. The CDR3 nucleotides are TGTGCCAGCAGCCCTAGCGGCTACAGTTTTTACGAGCAGTACTTC.

The chain couples TRBV7-7 to TRBJ2-5; tentative D call: TRBD1 (5 bases). V shed 2 bases and J shed 5 bases, with 21 bases lying between them. The CDR3 sequence is 17 residues long. Germline lookup yields CDR1 SSHAT and CDR2 FNYEAQ (reference sequence). The CDR3 here is CASSLSSSIGDLETQYF. Written as DNA, the CDR3 is TGTGCCAGCAGCTTATCATCGTCGATAGGGGATTTGGAGACCCAGTACTTC.

This chain links TRBV18 with TRBJ1-6, with 8 bases aligning to TRBD1. There are 15 residues in the CDR3. Per the germline V gene, CDR1 is KGHSH and CDR2 is LQKENI. Germline trimming cut 3 bases from V and 6 bases from J; bases unmatched to any gene: 4. The CDR3 region has the DNA TGTGCCAGCTCACCCCCGGGACAGGCTAATTCACCCCTCCACTTT. Residues: CASSPPGQANSPLHF.